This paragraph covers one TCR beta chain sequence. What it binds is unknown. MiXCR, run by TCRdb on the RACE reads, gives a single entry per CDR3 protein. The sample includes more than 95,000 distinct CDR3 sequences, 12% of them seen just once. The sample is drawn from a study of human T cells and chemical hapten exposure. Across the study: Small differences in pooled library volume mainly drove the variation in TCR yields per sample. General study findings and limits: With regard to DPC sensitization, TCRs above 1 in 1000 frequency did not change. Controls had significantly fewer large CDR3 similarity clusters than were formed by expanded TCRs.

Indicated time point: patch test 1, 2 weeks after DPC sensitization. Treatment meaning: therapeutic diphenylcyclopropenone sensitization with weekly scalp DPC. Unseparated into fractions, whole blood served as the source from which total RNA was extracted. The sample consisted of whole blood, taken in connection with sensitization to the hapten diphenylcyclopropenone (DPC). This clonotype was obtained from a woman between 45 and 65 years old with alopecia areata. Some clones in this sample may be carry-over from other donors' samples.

For the CDR3, the DNA is TGCGCCAGCAGCTTGGTTTCCAGGGTCACAGATACGCAGTATTTT. Translating gives CASSLVSRVTDTQYF. This chain joins TRBV5-1 and TRBJ2-3, with a weak D call TRBD1 (5 bases). The CDR3 contains 15 residues. Per germline, CDR1 SGHRS and CDR2 YFSETQ. The ends were cut back, 0 bases at V and 2 bases at J, with 10 bases in the middle.